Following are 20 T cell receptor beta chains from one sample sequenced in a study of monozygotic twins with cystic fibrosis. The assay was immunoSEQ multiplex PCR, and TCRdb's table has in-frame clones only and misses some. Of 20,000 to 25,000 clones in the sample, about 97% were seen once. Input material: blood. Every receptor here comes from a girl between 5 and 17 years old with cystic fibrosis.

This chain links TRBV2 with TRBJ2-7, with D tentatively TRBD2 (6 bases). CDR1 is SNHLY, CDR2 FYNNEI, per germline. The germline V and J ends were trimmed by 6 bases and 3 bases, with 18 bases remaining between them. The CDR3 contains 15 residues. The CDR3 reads CASREGSGAFYEQYV. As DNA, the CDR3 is TGTGCCAGCAGGGAGGGTAGCGGAGCGTTCTACGAGCAGTACGTC.

CDR3: CASSEATGEETQYF. CDR3 sequence (DNA): TGCGCCAGCAGCGAAGCGACAGGGGAAGAGACCCAGTACTTC. The V gene is TRBV5-1, the J gene TRBJ2-5, with TRBD1 matching over 8 bases. Germline-derived CDR1 and CDR2 are SGHRS and YFSETQ. The CDR3 contains 14 residues. V lost 4 bases and J lost 3; bases outside the gene matches: 5.

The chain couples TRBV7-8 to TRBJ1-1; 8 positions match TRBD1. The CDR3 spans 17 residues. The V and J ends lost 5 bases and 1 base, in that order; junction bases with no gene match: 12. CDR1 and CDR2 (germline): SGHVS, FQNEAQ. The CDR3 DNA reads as TGTGCCAGCAGCCCACCGGACAGGGTGAATCCGAACACTGAAGCTTTCTTT. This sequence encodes CASSPPDRVNPNTEAFF.

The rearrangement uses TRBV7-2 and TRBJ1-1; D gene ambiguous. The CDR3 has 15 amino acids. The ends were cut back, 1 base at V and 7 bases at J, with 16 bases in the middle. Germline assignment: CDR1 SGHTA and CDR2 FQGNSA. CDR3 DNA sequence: TGTGCCAGCAGCTTAGGGGCGAGGAGGAGCGGTGAAGCTTTCTTT. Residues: CASSLGARRSGEAFF.

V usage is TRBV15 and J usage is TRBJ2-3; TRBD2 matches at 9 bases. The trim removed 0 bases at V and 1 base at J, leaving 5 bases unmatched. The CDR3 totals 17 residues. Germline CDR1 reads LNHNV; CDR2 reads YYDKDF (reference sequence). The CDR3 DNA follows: TGTGCCACCAGCAGAGATAGTGAGCGGGAGGGCACAGATACGCAGTATTTT. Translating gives CATSRDSEREGTDTQYF.

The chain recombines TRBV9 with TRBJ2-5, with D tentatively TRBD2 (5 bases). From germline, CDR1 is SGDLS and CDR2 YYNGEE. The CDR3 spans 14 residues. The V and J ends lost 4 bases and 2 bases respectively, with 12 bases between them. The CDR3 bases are TGTGCCAGCAGCCCCTCGGACTCTCAAGAGACCCAGTACTTC. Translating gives CASSPSDSQETQYF.

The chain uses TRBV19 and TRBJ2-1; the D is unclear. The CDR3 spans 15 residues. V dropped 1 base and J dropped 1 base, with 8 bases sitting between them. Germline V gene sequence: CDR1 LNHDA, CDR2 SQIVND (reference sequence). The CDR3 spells CASSIVSLSYNEQFF. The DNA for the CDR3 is TGTGCCAGTAGTATAGTTAGCCTATCCTACAATGAGCAGTTCTTC. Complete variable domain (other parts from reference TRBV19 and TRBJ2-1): DGGITQSPKYLFRKEGQNVTLSCEQNLNHDAMYWYRQDPGQGLRLIYYSQIVNDFQKGDIAEGYSVSREKKESFPLTVTSAQKNPTAFYLCASSIVSLSYNEQFFGPGTRLTVL.

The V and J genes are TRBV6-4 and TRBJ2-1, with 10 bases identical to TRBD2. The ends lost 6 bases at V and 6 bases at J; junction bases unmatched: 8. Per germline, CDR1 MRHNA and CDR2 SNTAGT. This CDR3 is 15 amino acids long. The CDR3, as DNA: TGTGCCAGCAGCCCAAGCGGGAGGGCCTTCAATGAGCAGTTCTTC. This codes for CASSPSGRAFNEQFF.

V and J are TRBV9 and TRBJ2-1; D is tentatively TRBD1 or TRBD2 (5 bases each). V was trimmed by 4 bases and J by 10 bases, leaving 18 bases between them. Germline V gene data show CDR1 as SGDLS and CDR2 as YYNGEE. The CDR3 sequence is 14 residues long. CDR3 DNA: TGTGCCAGCAGCCCATCAGGGAGCTCTTCCGAGCAGTTCTTC. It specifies CASSPSGSSSEQFF.

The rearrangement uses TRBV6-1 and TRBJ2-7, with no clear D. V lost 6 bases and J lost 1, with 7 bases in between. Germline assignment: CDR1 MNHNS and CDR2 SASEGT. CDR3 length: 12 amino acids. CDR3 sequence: CASRGISYEQYV. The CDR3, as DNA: TGTGCCAGCAGGGGGATTTCCTACGAGCAGTACGTC.

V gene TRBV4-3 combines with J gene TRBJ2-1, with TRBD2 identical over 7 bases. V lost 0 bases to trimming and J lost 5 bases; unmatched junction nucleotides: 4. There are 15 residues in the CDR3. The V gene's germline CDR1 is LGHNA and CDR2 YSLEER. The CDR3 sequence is CASSQDRGGHNEQFF. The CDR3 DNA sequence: TGCGCCAGCAGCCAAGATCGGGGAGGGCACAATGAGCAGTTCTTC.

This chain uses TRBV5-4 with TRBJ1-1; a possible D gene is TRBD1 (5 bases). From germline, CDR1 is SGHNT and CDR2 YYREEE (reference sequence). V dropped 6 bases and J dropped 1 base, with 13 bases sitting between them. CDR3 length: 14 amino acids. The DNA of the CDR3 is TGTGCCAGCACCCGGGGGGTACAGAACACTGAAGCTTTCTTT. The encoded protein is CASTRGVQNTEAFF.

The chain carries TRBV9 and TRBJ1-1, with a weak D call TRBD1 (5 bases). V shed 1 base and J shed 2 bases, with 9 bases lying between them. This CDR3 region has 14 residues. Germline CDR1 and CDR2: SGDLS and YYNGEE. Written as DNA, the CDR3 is TGTGCCAGCAGCGTACGGGACGAAAACACTGAAGCTTTCTTT. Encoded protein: CASSVRDENTEAFF.

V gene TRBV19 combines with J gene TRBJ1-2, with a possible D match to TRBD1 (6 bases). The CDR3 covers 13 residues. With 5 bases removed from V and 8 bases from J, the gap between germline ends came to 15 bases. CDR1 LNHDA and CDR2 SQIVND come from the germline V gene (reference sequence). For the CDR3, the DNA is TGTGCCAGTAGTGCAGGGGAAGGGGTCGGCTACACCTTC. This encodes CASSAGEGVGYTF.

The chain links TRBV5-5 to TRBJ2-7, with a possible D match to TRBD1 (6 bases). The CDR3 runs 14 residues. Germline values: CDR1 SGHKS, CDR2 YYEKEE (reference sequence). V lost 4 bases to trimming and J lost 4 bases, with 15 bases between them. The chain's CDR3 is CASSQGSQKYEQYF. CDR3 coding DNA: TGTGCCAGCAGCCAGGGGTCCCAGAAATACGAGCAGTACTTC.

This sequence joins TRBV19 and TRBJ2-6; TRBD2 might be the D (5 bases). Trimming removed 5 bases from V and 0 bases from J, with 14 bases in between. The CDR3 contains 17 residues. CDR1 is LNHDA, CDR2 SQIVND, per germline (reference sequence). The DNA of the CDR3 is TGTGCCAGTAGTCAGCGGAGTTCAGTCTCTGGGGCCAACGTCCTGACTTTC. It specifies CASSQRSSVSGANVLTF.

The CDR3 is CASSLKVGHLEAFF. In DNA, the CDR3 is TGTGCCAGCAGCTTAAAGGTGGGGCACCTTGAAGCTTTCTTT. The rearrangement uses TRBV7-8 and TRBJ1-1; a weak D match, TRBD1 (5 bases). Germline V lookup: CDR1 SGHVS, CDR2 FQNEAQ. The CDR3 is 14 amino acids. The V and J ends lost 2 bases and 7 bases respectively, with 14 bases between them.

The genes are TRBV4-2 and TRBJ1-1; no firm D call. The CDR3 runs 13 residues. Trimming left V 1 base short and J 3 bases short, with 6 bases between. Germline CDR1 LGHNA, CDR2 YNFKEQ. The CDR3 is CASSQGGYTEAFF. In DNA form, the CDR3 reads TGTGCCAGCAGCCAAGGAGGGTACACTGAAGCTTTCTTT.

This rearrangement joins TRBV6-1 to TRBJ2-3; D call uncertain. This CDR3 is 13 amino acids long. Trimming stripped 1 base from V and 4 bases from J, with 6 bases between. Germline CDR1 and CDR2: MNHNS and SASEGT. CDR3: CASSEVSPDTQYF. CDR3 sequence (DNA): TGTGCCAGCAGTGAAGTTTCGCCAGATACGCAGTATTTT.

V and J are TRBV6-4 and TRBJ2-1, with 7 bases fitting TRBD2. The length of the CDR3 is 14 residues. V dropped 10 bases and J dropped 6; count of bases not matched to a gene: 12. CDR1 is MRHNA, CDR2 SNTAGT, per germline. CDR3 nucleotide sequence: TGTGCCACTTCAGAGCGGGGAGGGATCAATGAGCAGTTCTTC. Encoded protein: CATSERGGINEQFF.